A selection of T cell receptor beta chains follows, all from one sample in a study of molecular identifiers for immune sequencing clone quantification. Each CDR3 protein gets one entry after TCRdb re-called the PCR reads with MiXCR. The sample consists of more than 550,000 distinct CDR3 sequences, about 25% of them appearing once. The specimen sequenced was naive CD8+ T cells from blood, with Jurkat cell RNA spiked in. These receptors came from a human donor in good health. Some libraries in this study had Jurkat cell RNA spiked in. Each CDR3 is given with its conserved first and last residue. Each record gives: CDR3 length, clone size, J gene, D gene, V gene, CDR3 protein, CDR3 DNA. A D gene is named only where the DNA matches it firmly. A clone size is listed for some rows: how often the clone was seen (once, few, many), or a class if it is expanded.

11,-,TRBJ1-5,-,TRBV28,CASSADQPQHF,TGTGCCAGCAGTGCCGATCAGCCCCAGCATTTT
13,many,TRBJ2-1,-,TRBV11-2,CASSLGGPPPEFF,TGTGCCAGCAGCTTAGGGGGGCCCCCTCCGGAGTTCTTC
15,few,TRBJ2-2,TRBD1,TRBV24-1,CATSEPGTEGGELFF,TGTGCCACCAGTGAACCCGGGACAGAGGGCGGGGAGCTGTTTTTT
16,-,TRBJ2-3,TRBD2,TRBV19,CASSYGLAGGSDAQYF,TGTGCCAGTAGCTACGGACTAGCGGGGGGGTCAGATGCGCAGTATTTT
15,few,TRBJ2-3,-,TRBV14,CASSPERALADTQYF,TGTGCCAGCAGCCCCGAGCGGGCCCTCGCAGATACGCAGTATTTT
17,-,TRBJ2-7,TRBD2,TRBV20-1,CSAPKKPIAGAYYEQYF,TGCAGTGCACCTAAAAAGCCCATAGCGGGGGCCTACTACGAGCAGTACTTC
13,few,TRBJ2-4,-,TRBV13,CASSAVRGDIQYF,TGTGCCAGCAGCGCAGTCAGGGGTGACATTCAGTACTTC
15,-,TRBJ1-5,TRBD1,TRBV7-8,CASSITGGGYQPQHF,TGTGCCAGCAGCATAACAGGGGGAGGCTATCAGCCCCAGCATTTT
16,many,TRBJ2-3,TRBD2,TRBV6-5,CASSYGTSGGTDTQYF,TGTGCCAGCAGTTATGGGACTAGCGGGGGAACAGATACGCAGTATTTT
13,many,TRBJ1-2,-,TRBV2,CASSELGSDGYTF,TGTGCCAGCAGTGAATTGGGATCGGATGGCTACACCTTC
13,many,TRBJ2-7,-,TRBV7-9,CASSGLGVPEQYF,TGTGCCAGCAGCGGATTAGGGGTTCCCGAGCAGTACTTC
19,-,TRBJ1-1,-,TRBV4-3,CASSQDQTEEPFMNIEAFF,TGCGCCAGCAGCCAAGACCAGACGGAGGAACCGTTCATGAACATTGAAGCTTTCTTT
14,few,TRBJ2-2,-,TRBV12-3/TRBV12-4,CATGSVGNTGELFF,TGTGCCACCGGGAGCGTGGGGAACACCGGGGAGCTGTTTTTT
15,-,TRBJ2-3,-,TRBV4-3,CASSEDLAGTDTQYF,TGCGCCAGCAGCGAAGACTTGGCGGGAACAGATACGCAGTATTTT
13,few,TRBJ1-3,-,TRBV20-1,CSARWGFSDTIYF,TGCAGTGCTAGATGGGGGTTCTCGGACACCATATATTTT
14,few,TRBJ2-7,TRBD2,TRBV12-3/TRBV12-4,CASSPLGLGSEQYF,TGTGCCAGCAGTCCACTGGGACTAGGGTCCGAGCAGTACTTC
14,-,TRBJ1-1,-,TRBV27,CASSLMDINTEAFF,TGTGCCAGCAGTTTAATGGACATTAACACTGAAGCTTTCTTT
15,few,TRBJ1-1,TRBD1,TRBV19,CASRNPGQGATEAFF,TGTGCCAGTAGAAACCCGGGACAGGGAGCGACTGAAGCTTTCTTT
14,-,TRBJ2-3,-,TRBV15,CATSQQDSTDTQYF,TGTGCCACCAGCCAGCAGGACAGCACAGATACGCAGTATTTT
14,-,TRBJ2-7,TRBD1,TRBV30,CAWTAPGQSYEQYF,TGTGCCTGGACTGCTCCGGGACAGTCCTACGAGCAGTACTTC
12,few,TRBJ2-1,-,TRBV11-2,CASSTYREKQFF,TGTGCCAGCAGCACGTACAGGGAGAAGCAGTTCTTC
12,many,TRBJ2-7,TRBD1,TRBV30,CAWTRTGEEQYF,TGTGCCTGGACTCGGACAGGGGAGGAGCAGTACTTC
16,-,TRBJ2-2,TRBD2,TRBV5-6,CASGLLLAGNTGELFF,TGTGCCAGCGGCCTACTTCTAGCGGGAAACACCGGGGAGCTGTTTTTT
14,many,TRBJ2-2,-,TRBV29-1,CSAERGAGTGELFF,TGCAGCGCAGAAAGGGGGGCGGGCACCGGGGAGCTGTTTTTT
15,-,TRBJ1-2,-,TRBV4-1,CASSQDRGAVAGYTF,TGCGCCAGCAGCCAAGATCGCGGGGCGGTGGCTGGCTACACCTTC
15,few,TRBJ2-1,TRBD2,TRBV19,CASSPTSSPYNEQFF,TGTGCCAGTAGTCCGACTAGCTCCCCCTACAATGAGCAGTTCTTC
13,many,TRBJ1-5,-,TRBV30,CAWSVGYNQPQHF,TGTGCCTGGAGTGTCGGGTACAATCAGCCCCAGCATTTT
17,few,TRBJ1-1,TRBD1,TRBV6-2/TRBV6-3,CASSRPRDRVEDTEAFF,TGTGCCAGCAGCCGACCCCGGGACAGGGTTGAAGACACTGAAGCTTTCTTT
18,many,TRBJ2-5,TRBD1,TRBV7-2,CASSIDPGQLILQETQYF,TGTGCCAGCAGCATCGACCCGGGACAGTTAATATTACAAGAGACCCAGTACTTC
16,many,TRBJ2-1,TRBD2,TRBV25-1,CASSGTGTRGGLEQFF,TGTGCCAGCAGTGGAACCGGGACACGGGGGGGCTTAGAGCAGTTCTTC
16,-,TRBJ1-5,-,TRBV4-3,CASSQEFSLSDQPQHF,TGCGCCAGCAGCCAAGAGTTCAGTCTTAGCGATCAGCCCCAGCATTTT
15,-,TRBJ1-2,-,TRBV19,CASSIGGTTNYGYTF,TGTGCCAGTAGTATAGGTGGGACAACTAACTATGGCTACACCTTC
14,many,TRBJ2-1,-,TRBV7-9,CASSLLYGDNEQFF,TGTGCCAGCAGCTTATTGTACGGGGACAATGAGCAGTTCTTC
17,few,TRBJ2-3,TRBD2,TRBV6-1,CASSDPILAGGTDTQYF,TGTGCCAGCAGTGATCCGATTCTAGCGGGAGGTACAGATACGCAGTATTTT
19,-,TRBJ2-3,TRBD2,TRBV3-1,CASSQAIDRGLVAVDTQYF,TGTGCCAGCAGCCAAGCAATCGATCGGGGACTAGTTGCGGTAGATACGCAGTATTTT
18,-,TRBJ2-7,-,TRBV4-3,CASSQDVRGAFGDYEQYF,TGCGCCAGCAGCCAAGATGTCCGAGGGGCGTTCGGCGACTACGAGCAGTACTTC
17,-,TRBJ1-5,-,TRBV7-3,CASSSTTGEGSNQPQHF,TGTGCCAGCAGCTCGACGACAGGCGAGGGAAGTAATCAGCCCCAGCATTTT
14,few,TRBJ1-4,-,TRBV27,CASRPISGNEKLFF,TGTGCCAGCAGGCCCATTTCGGGGAATGAAAAACTGTTTTTT
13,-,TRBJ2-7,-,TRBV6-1,CASSSGYSYGQYF,TGTGCCAGCAGTTCAGGTTATTCCTACGGGCAGTACTTC
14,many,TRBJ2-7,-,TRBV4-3,CASSQDLGDYEQYF,TGCGCCAGCAGCCAAGACTTGGGGGATTACGAGCAGTACTTC
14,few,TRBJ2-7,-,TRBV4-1,CASSPRAQWGEQYF,TGCGCCAGCAGCCCTCGGGCACAATGGGGCGAGCAGTACTTC
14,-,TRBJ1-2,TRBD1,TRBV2,CASRDTGDGNGYTF,TGTGCCAGCAGGGATACAGGGGATGGGAATGGCTACACCTTC
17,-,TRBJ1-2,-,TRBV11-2,CASSLDWGRQGHYGYTF,TGTGCCAGCAGCTTAGATTGGGGACGTCAGGGCCACTATGGCTACACCTTC
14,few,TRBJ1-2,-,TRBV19,CASSIFEPIYGYTF,TGTGCCAGTAGTATTTTTGAGCCGATCTATGGCTACACCTTC
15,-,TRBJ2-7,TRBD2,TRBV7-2,CASSPIAGGLGEQYF,TGTGCCAGCAGCCCTATAGCGGGGGGCCTGGGGGAGCAGTACTTC
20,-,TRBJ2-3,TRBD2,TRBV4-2,CARSQEVLAGGPLVTDTQYF,TGTGCCCGCAGCCAAGAAGTCCTAGCGGGAGGGCCTTTGGTAACAGATACGCAGTATTTT